Listed here is a single T cell receptor (beta chain). This clonotype occurred a few times. Its antigen remains unidentified. One base away there is no much larger clone; base qualities are not given. The entry originates in a study of vaccination and CD4 T cells after COVID-19 (dated 2022 in TCRdb). At the level of the whole study: The convalescent cohort comprised six males and four females, including two Hispanic individuals, seven Caucasians, two Asians and one multiracial person. Overlapping spike peptide pools from SARS-CoV-2 and from the common cold coronaviruses HCoV-NL63, HCoV-OC43 and HCoV-229E were used as culture stimuli. Memory CD4+ T cell crossreactivity between SARS-CoV-2 and common cold coronavirus spike proteins was assessed at the TCR clonotype level in an earlier paper using these donors. In nine to eleven COVID-19 convalescent patients and a few infection-naive healthy vaccine recipients, researchers compared the spike-specific CD4+ TCR repertoire from before mRNA vaccination with the repertoire from after. Post-COVID blood samples from convalescent patients were collected a median of about 110 days after diagnosis, with a range of roughly 35 to 170 days. The time from the second vaccine dose to post-vaccine blood sampling had a median of roughly 72 days and ranged from roughly 12 to 241 days. As controls, cultures received a CEFX viral epitope pool (the positive control), an HIV-1 Nef peptide pool (the negative control), or no peptide at all. Participants got two doses of the Pfizer-BioNTech BNT162b2 vaccine (n=8) or two doses of the Moderna mRNA-1273 vaccine (n=2).

Including cysteine and phenylalanine, the CDR3 has 16 amino acids. The retained sequence is limited to the CDR3, 48 bases, with the frame set at the first base. V lost 5 bases and J lost 5 bases, and the count of bases not matched to a germline gene is 10. The germline V gene (reference sequence) provides CDR1 LNHDA and CDR2 SQIVND. The investigation overall reported the following: Relatively few convalescent patients were included in the study, and early timepoints after natural infection were not analyzed. Among the post-vaccine SARS-CoV-2-reactive clones in convalescent patients, a median approximately 90% showed up only after vaccination, which suggests vaccine-specific priming. Of the vaccine-specific clones found in convalescent patients, nearly all (304 of 307) were mono-reactive for SARS-CoV-2 spike instead of being cross-reactive with common cold coronaviruses. The median count of SARS-CoV-2-reactive clonotypes went up from 21 after infection to 30 to 40 after vaccination, although the change was not significant.

The sample's treatment or condition label, decoded: approximately 9-day PBMC culture with coronavirus spike peptide pools or control peptides (ViraFEST assay). CD4+ T cells from unexposed donors were collected before the COVID-19 pandemic (2011-2018). The study used the ViraFEST assay, which expanded antigen-specific T cells with peptide pools and then identified expanded clonotypes by TCR sequencing. Each well held 2.1 million or so PBMCs cultured in IMDM containing approximately 5% human AB serum and approximately 10 IU/ml IL-2, with 8.5 to 10 ug/ml peptide pools added. On days 3 and 7, half of the culture medium was replaced with fresh IL-2-containing medium. After more than 8 days of culture, CD4+ T cells were isolated by negative selection using the EasySep CD4+ T cell isolation kit. As cell number allowed, CD4+ T cells from unexposed donors were tested for reactivity to SARS-CoV-2 S and N and to four common cold coronavirus spike pools. Ficoll-Paque Plus gradient centrifugation was used to isolate PBMCs from whole blood, and the isolated PBMCs were then either used fresh or cryopreserved at -140C. Triplicate wells were generally used for each culture condition. The leukapheresis product for the unexposed donors was obtained through commercial purchase.

The library was prepared using PCR. DNA from cultured CD4+ T cells underwent TCR sequencing with the Oncomine TCR Beta short-read assay at the Johns Hopkins FTIC core. Genomic DNA was extracted from the cultured CD4+ T cells with the QIAamp micro DNA kit. Oncomine TCR Beta libraries made from cultured CD4+ T cells were pooled using unique dual indexes and sequenced on an Illumina iSeq 100. The study's processing was this. Non-productive sequences were filtered out, and CDR3s that did not start with C, did not end with F or W, or were shorter than 7 amino acids were discarded. Antigen-specific clonotypes were identified using the MANAFEST web application through comparison of peptide-stimulated wells with reference and other culture wells. To be called positive, a clone needed an FDR below 0.05, an odds ratio above 5, and a productive frequency above 0.1% in at least two of three replicate wells. A clonotype counted as cross-reactive if it showed significant expansion both in the SARS-CoV-2 spike wells and in at least one common cold coronavirus spike condition. Levenshtein distances (stringdist) and unrooted phylogenetic trees (ape) in R version 3.6.1 were used to assess CDR3 homology. TCRdb applied fastp at Q25 and MiXCR to the public reads, then kept only in-frame beta chains. Each entry is one CDR3 protein sequence, shown with its most common DNA and genes. The V and J calls were not made by the authors but by TCRdb's processing. In all, the sample holds around 5,200 distinct CDR3 sequences, and 35% to 45% of those were seen once. The top ten hold 47% of the sample.

The specimen was CD4+ T cells from blood, cultured in vitro. The V and J segments used are TRBV19 and TRBJ1-5; a stretch of 9 junction bases matches TRBD1. The TCR was taken from a human donor in good health. DNA sequence: TGTGCCAGTAGTCGGGGCCGGACAGGGGAACATCAGCCCCAGCATTTT. Translated, it reads CASSRGRTGEHQPQHF.